This T cell receptor beta chain was profiled in a study of cytomegalovirus exposure and HLA in healthy donors. Study-wide context: A prior analysis found around 110 million unique TCR beta sequences from roughly 180 million T cells. Of about 390 genotyped donors, about 80% grouped in the Caucasian-associated ancestry cluster.

Study-wide points: In a later analysis, V- and J-gene trimming of beta chains associated with a DCLRE1C missense variant, replicated independently.

A remark on this clone: Its antigen is as yet unknown.

The V and J ends lost 0 bases and 5 bases, in that order; junction bases with no gene match: 6. The CDR3 has 15 residues. From germline, CDR1 is SGHAT and CDR2 FQNNGV. PCR involved 60 Vbeta and 13 Jbeta primers. Assay used: immunoSEQ multiplex PCR; TCRdb lists only in-frame clones, some missing. There are about 120,000 clones in the sample; roughly 78% occur only once, and 8.9% lies in the top ten. This chain connects TRBV11-2 to TRBJ2-7; TRBD1 matches at 8 bases. Material for sequencing was PBMCs. The TCR sequence derives from a man aged 25 to 40 in good health and CMV-seropositive. For the CDR3, the DNA is TGTGCCAGCAGCTTAGAGTTCGCAGGGGGCGACGAGCAGTACTTC. Its protein product is CASSLEFAGGDEQYF.